This paragraph reports one TCR beta chain. Only in-frame clones appear in the TCRdb table, and some are missing; sequencing was by immunoSEQ multiplex PCR. The table includes around 700,000 clones, more than 80% detected once. The sample comes from a study of blood T cell repertoires in COVID-19. As for the study in general: The cDNA or gDNA used as material had been derived from T cells, B-cell-depleted T cells, or PBMCs.

Material for sequencing was peripheral blood. The source is a woman aged 18-29 years with acute or convalescent COVID-19.

CDR3 nucleotides: TGTGCCTGGGGGGGACAGGGCAATTATGGCTACACCTTC. It translates to CAWGGQGNYGYTF. This chain connects TRBV30 to TRBJ1-2; 9 nucleotides line up with TRBD1. Losses at the gene ends were 5 bases for V and 5 bases for J; bases not matched to a gene: 6. CDR1 is GTSNPN, CDR2 SVGIG, per germline (reference sequence). The CDR3 has 13 amino acids.